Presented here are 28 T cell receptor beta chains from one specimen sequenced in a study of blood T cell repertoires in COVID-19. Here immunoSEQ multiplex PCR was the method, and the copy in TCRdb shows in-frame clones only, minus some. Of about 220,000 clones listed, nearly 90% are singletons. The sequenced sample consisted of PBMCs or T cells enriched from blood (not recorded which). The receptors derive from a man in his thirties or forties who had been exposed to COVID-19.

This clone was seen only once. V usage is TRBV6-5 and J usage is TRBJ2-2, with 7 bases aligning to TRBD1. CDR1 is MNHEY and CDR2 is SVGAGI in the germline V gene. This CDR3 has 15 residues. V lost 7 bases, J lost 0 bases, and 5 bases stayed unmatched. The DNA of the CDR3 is TGTGCCAGCAAACCCGGGACAGCGAACACCGGGGAGCTGTTTTTT. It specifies CASKPGTANTGELFF.

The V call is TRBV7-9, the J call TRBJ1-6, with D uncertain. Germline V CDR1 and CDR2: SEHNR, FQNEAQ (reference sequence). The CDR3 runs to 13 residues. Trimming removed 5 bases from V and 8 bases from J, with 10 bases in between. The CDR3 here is CASSRPGYSPLHF. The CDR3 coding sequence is TGTGCCAGCAGCCGCCCGGGTTATTCACCCCTCCACTTT.

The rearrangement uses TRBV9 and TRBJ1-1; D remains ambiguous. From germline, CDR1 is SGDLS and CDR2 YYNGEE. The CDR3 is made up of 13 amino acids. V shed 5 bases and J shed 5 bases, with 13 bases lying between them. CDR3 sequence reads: CASSGAGSTEAFF. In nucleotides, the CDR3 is TGTGCCAGCAGTGGAGCCGGTTCGACTGAAGCTTTCTTT.

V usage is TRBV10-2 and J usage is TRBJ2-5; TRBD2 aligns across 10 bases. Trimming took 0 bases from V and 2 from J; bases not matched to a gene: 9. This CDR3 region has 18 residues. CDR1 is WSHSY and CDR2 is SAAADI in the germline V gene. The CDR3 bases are TGCGCCAGCAGTGAGTCTGTGAGCGGGGGGGCGTGGCAAGAGACCCAGTACTTC. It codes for CASSESVSGGAWQETQYF.

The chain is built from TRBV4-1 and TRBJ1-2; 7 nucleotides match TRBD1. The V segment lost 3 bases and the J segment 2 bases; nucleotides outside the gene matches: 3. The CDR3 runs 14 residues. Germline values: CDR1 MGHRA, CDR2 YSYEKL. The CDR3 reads CASSHSGQNYGYTF. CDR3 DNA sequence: TGCGCCAGCAGCCACTCGGGACAGAACTATGGCTACACCTTC.

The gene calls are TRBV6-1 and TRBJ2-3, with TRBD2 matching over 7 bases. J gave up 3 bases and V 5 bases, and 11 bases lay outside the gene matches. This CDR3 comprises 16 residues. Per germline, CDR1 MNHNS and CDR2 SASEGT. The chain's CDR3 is CASSKGGHGGTDTQYF. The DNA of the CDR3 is TGTGCCAGCAGTAAAGGAGGGCACGGGGGGACAGATACGCAGTATTTT.

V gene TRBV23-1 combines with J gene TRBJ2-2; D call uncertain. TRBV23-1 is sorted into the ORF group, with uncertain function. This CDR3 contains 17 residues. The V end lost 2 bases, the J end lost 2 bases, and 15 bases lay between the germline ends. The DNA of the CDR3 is TGCGCCAGCAGTCAAGCGTGGGCTAAAGGCAACACCGGGGAGCTGTTTTTT. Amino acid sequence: CASSQAWAKGNTGELFF.

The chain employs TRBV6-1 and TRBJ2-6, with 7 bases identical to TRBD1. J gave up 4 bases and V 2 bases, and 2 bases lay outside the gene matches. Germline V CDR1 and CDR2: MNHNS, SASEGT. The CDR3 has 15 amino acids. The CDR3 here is CASSETGEGANVLTF. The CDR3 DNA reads TGTGCCAGCAGTGAAACAGGGGAAGGGGCCAACGTCCTGACTTTC.

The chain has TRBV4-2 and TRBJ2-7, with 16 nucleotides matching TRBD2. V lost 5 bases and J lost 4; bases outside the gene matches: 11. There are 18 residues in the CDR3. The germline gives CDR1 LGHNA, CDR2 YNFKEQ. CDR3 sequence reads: CASSTYPGLAGGVYEQYF. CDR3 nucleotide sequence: TGTGCCAGCAGCACCTACCCGGGACTAGCGGGGGGGGTTTACGAGCAGTACTTC.

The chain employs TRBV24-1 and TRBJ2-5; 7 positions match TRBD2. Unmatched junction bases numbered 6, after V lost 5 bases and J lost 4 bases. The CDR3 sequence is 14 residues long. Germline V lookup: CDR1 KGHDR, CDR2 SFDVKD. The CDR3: CATSGGGPTETQYF. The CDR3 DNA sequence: TGTGCCACCAGTGGGGGAGGGCCCACAGAGACCCAGTACTTC.

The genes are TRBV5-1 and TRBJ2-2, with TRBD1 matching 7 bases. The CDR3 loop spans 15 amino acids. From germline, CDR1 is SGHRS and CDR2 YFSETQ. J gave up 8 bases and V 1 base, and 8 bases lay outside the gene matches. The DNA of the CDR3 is TGCGCCAGCAGCTTGACAGGGGAGCATTGGGGGGAGCTGTTTTTT. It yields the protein CASSLTGEHWGELFF. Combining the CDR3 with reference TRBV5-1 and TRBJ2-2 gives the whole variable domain KAGVTQTPRYLIKTRGQQVTLSCSPISGHRSVSWYQQTPGQGLQFLFEYFSETQRNKGNFPGRFSGRQFSNSRSEMNVSTLELGDSALYLCASSLTGEHWGELFFGEGSRLTVL.

CDR3 protein: CSGGSYTEAFF. CDR3 DNA sequence: TGCAGCGGGGGTTCGTACACTGAAGCTTTCTTT. The chain uses TRBV29-1 and TRBJ1-1; D unresolved. V lost 7 bases and J lost 3, with 9 bases in between. Germline lookup yields CDR1 SQVTM and CDR2 ANQGSEA. The CDR3 sequence is 11 residues long.

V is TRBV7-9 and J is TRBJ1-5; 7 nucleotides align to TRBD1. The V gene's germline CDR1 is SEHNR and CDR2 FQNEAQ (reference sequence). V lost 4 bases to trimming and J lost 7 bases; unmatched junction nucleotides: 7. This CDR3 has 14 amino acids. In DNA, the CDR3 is TGTGCCAGCAGCTCCGACAGGGTCTACCAGCCCCAGCATTTT. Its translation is CASSSDRVYQPQHF.

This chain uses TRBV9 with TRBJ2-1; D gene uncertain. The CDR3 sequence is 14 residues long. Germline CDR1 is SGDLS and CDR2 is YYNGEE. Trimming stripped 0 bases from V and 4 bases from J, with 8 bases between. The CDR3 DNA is TGTGCCAGCAGCGTAGGTCGGGTTTACAATGAGCAGTTCTTC. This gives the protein CASSVGRVYNEQFF.

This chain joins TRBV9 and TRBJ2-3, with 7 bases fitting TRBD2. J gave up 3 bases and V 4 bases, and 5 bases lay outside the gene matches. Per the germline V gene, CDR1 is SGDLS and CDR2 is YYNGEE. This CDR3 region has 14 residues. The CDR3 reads CASSWAGETDTQYF. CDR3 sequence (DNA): TGTGCCAGCAGCTGGGCGGGGGAGACAGATACGCAGTATTTT.

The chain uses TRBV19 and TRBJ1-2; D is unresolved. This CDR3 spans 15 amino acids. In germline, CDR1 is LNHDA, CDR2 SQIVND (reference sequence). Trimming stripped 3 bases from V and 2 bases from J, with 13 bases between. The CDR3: CASSIERVGNYGYTF. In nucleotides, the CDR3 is TGTGCCAGTAGTATTGAGCGGGTGGGGAACTATGGCTACACCTTC.

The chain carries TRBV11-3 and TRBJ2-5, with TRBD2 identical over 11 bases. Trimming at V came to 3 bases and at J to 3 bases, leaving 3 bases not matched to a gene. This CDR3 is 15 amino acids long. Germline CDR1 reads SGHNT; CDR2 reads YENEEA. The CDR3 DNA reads TGTGCCAGCAGCTTCCGGGGACTAGCGGAAGAGACCCAGTACTTC. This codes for CASSFRGLAEETQYF.

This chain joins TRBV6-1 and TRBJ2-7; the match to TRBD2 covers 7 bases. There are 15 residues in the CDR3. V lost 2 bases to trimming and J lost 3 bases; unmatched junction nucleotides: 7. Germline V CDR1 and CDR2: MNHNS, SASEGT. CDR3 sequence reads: CASSESTGRVYEQYF. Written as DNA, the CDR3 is TGTGCCAGCAGTGAAAGTACGGGGAGGGTCTACGAGCAGTACTTC.

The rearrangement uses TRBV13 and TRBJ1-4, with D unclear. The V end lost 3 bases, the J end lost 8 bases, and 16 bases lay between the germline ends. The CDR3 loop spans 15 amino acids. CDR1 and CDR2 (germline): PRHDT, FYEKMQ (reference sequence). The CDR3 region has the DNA TGTGCCAGCAGCTTTTGGAGAGATTCAAACGAAAAACTGTTTTTT. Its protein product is CASSFWRDSNEKLFF.

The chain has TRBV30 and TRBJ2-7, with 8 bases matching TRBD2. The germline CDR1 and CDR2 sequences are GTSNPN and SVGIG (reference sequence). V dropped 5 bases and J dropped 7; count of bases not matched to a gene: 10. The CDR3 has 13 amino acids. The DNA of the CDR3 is TGTGCCTGGGCGGTCTCGGGGGGGCGGGAGCAGTACTTC. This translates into CAWAVSGGREQYF.

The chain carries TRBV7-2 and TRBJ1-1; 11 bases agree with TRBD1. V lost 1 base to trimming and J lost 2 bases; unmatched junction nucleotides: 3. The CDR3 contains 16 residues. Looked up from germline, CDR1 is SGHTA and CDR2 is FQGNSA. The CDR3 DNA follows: TGTGCCAGCAGCTTAGGGGGACAGGGGGATAACACTGAAGCTTTCTTT. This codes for CASSLGGQGDNTEAFF.

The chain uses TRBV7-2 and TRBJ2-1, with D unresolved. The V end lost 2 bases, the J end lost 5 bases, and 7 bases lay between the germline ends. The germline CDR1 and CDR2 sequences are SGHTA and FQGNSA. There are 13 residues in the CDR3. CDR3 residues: CASSLWQNNEQFF. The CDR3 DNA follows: TGTGCCAGCAGCTTATGGCAGAACAATGAGCAGTTCTTC.

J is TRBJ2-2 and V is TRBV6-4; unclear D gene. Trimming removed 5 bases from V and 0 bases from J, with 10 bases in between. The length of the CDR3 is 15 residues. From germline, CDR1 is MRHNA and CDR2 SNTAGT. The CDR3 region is CASSSQAANTGELFF. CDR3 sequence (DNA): TGTGCCAGCAGTTCCCAGGCCGCGAACACCGGGGAGCTGTTTTTT.

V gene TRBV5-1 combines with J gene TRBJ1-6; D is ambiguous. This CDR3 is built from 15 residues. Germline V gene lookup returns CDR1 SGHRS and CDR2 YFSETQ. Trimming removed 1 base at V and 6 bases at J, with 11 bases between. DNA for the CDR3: TGCGCCAGCAGCTTGCAGGAACCCCGTAATTCACCCCTCCACTTT. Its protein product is CASSLQEPRNSPLHF.

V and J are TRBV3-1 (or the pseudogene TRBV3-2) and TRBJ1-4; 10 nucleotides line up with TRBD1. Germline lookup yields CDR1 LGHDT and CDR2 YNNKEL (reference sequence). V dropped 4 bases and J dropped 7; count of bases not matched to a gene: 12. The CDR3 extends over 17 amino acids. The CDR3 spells CASSPFPRGTGAEKLFF. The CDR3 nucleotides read TGTGCCAGCAGCCCATTCCCTCGTGGGACAGGGGCTGAAAAACTGTTTTTT.

Written as DNA, the CDR3 is TGTGCCAGCAGACCAATGGCAGGTGTCAACGAGCAGTACTTC. Translated: CASRPMAGVNEQYF. The chain links TRBV3-1 (or the pseudogene TRBV3-2) to TRBJ2-7; unclear D gene. Per germline, CDR1 LGHDT and CDR2 YNNKEL (reference sequence). This CDR3 region has 14 residues. V lost 6 bases, J lost 5 bases, and 17 bases lay in between.

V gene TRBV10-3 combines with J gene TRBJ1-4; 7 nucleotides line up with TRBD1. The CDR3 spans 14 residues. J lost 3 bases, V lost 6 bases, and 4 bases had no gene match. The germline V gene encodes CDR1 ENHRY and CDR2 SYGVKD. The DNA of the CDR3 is TGTGCCATCAGCCCCGGGACAGCTAATGAAAAACTGTTTTTT. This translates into CAISPGTANEKLFF.

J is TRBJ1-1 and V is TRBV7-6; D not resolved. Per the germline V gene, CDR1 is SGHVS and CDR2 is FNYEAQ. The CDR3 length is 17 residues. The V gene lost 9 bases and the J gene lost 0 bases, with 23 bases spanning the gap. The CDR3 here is CASTFSPGNGMNTEAFF. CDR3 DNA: TGTGCCAGTACTTTCTCGCCGGGGAACGGGATGAACACTGAAGCTTTCTTT.